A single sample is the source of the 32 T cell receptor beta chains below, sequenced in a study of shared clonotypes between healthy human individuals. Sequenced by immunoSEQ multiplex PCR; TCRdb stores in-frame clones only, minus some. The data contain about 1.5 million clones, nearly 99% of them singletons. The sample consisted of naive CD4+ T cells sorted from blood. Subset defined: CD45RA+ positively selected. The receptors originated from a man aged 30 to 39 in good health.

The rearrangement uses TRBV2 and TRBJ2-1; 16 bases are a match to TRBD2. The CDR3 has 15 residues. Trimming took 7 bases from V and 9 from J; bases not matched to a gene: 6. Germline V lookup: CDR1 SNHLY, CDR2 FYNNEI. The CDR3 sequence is CASMAGTSGRVEQFF. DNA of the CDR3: TGTGCCAGCATGGCCGGGACTAGCGGGAGGGTTGAGCAGTTCTTC.

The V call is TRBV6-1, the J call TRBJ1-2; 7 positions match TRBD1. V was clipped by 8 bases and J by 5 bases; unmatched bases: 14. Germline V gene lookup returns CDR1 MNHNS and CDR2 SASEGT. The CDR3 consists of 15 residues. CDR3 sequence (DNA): TGTGCCAGCCTACACCGGGACAGTCCCATTTATGGCTACACCTTC. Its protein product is CASLHRDSPIYGYTF.

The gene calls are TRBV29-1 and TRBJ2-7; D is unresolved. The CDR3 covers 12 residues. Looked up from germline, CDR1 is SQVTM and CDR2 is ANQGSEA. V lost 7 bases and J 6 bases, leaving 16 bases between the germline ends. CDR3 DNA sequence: TGCAGCGCTTCACGTGGACGAGGCGAGCAGTACTTC. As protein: CSASRGRGEQYF.

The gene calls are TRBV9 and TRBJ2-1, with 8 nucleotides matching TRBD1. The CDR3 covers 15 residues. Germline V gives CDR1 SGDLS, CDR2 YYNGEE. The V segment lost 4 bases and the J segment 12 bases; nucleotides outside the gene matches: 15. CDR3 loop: CASSPTGGYTIAQFF. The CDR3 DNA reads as TGTGCCAGCAGCCCAACAGGGGGGTATACGATTGCGCAGTTCTTC. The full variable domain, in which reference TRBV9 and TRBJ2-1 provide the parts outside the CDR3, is DSGVTQTPKHLITATGQRVTLRCSPRSGDLSVYWYQQSLDQGLQFLIQYYNGEERAKGNILERFSAQQFPDLHSELNLSSLELGDSALYFCASSPTGGYTIAQFFGPGTRLTVL.

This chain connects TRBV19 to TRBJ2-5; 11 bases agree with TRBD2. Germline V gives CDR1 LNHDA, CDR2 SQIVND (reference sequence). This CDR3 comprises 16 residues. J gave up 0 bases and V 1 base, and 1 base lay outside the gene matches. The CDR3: CASSIGGLADQETQYF. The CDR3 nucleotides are TGTGCCAGTAGTATAGGGGGACTAGCGGACCAAGAGACCCAGTACTTC. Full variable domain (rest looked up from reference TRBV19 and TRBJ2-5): DGGITQSPKYLFRKEGQNVTLSCEQNLNHDAMYWYRQDPGQGLRLIYYSQIVNDFQKGDIAEGYSVSREKKESFPLTVTSAQKNPTAFYLCASSIGGLADQETQYFGPGTRLLVL.

The CDR3 nucleotides read TGTGCCAGCAGCCCGGCTCCATACACAGATACGCAGTATTTT. It codes for CASSPAPYTDTQYF. V and J are TRBV5-5 and TRBJ2-3; D is undetermined. Trimming took 4 bases from V and 2 from J, leaving 11 bases between them. The CDR3 loop spans 14 amino acids. The germline V gene encodes CDR1 SGHKS and CDR2 YYEKEE (reference sequence).

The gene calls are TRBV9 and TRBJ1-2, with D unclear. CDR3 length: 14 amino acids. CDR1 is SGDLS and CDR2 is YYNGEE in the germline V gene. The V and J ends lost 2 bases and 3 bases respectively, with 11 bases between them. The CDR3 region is CASSVGGVHYGYTF. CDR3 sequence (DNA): TGTGCCAGCAGCGTCGGTGGGGTCCACTATGGCTACACCTTC.

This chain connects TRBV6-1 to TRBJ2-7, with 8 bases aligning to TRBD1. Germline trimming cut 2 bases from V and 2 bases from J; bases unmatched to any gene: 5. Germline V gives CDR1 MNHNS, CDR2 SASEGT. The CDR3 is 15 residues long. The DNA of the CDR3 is TGTGCCAGCAGTGAATTACAGGGGGTACCCTACGAGCAGTACTTC. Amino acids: CASSELQGVPYEQYF.

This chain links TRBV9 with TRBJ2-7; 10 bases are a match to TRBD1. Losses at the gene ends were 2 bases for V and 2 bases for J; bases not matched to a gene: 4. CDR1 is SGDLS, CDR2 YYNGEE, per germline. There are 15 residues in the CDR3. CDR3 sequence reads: CASSVRDRGTYEQYF. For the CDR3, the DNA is TGTGCCAGCAGCGTTCGGGACAGGGGAACCTACGAGCAGTACTTC.

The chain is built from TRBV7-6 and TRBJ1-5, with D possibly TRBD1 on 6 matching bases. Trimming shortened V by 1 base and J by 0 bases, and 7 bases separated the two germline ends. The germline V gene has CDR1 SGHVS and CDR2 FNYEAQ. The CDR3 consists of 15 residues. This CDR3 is CASSLGTASNQPQHF. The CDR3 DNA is TGTGCCAGCAGCTTAGGGACAGCTAGCAATCAGCCCCAGCATTTT.

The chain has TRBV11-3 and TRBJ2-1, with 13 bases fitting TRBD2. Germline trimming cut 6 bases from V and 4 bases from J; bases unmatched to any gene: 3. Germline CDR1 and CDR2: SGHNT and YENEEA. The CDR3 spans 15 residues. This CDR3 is CASSEGLAGYNEQFF. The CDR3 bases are TGTGCCAGCAGTGAGGGACTAGCGGGATACAATGAGCAGTTCTTC. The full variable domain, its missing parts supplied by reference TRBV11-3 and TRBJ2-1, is EAGVVQSPRYKIIEKKQPVAFWCNPISGHNTLYWYLQNLGQGPELLIRYENEEAVDDSQLPKDRFSAERLKGVDSTLKIQPAELGDSAVYLCASSEGLAGYNEQFFGPGTRLTVL.

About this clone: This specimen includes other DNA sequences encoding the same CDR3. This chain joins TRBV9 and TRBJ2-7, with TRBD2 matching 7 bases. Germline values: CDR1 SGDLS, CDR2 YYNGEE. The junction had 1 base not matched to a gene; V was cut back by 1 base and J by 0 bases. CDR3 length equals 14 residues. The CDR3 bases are TGTGCCAGCAGCGTAACTAGCGCCTCCTACGAGCAGTACTTC. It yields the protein CASSVTSASYEQYF.

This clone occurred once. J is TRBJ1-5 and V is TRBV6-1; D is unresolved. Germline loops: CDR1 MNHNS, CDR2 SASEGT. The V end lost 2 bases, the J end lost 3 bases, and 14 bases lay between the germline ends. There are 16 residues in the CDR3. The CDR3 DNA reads TGTGCCAGCAGTGAATATCGAGTAACAGACAATCAGCCCCAGCATTTT. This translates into CASSEYRVTDNQPQHF.

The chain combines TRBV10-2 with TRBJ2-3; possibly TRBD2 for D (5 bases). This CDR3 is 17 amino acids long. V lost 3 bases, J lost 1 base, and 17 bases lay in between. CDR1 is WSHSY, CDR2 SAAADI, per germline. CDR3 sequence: CASSDPSLVEGTDTQYF. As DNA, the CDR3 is TGCGCCAGCAGTGACCCTTCACTAGTTGAGGGCACAGATACGCAGTATTTT.

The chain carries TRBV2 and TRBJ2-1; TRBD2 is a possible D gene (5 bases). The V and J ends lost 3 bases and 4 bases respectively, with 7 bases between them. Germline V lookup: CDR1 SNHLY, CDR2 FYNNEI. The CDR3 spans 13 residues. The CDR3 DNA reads TGTGCCAGCAGTGATGAGGGTTACAATGAGCAGTTCTTC. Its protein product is CASSDEGYNEQFF.

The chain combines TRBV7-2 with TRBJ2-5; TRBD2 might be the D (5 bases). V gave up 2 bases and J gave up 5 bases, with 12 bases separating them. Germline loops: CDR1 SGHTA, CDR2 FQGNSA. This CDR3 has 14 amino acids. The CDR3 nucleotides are TGTGCCAGCAGCTTAAATCGGGGTAGTGAGACCCAGTACTTC. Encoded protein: CASSLNRGSETQYF. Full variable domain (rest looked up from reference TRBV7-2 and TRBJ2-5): GAGVSQSPSNKVTEKGKDVELRCDPISGHTALYWYRQSLGQGLEFLIYFQGNSAPDKSGLPSDRFSAERTGGSVSTLTIQRTQQEDSAVYLCASSLNRGSETQYFGPGTRLLVL.

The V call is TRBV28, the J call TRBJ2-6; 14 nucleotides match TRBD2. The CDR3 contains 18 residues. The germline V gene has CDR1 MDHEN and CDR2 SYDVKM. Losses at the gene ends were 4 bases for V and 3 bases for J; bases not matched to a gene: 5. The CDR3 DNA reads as TGTGCCAGCAGTTCCCCGGGACTAGCGGGAGTTGGGGCCAACGTCCTGACTTTC. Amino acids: CASSSPGLAGVGANVLTF.

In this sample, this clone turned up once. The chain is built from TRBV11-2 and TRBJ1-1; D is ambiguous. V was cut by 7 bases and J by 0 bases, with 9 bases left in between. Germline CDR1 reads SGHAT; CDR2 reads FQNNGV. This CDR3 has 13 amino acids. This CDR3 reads CASNFWVNTEAFF. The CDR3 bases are TGTGCCAGCAACTTCTGGGTGAACACTGAAGCTTTCTTT.

CDR3 nucleotides: TGTGCCAGCAGGCCGCCGGGACTAGCGTTCCGCAGTGAGCAGTTCTTC. Its protein is CASRPPGLAFRSEQFF. The gene calls are TRBV28 and TRBJ2-1, with 10 bases fitting TRBD2. With V trimmed by 6 bases and J by 9 bases, 14 bases remained unmatched. Looked up from germline, CDR1 is MDHEN and CDR2 is SYDVKM. This CDR3 has 16 amino acids.

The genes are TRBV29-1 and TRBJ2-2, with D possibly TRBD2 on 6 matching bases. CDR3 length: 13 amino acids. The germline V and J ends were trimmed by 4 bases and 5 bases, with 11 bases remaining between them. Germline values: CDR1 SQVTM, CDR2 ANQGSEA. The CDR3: CSVGRGRTGELFF. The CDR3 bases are TGCAGCGTTGGTCGGGGGAGGACCGGGGAGCTGTTTTTT.

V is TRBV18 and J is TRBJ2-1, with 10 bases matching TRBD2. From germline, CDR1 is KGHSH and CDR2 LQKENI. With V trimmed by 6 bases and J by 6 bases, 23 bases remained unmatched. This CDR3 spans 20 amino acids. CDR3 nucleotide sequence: TGTGCCAGCTCCCCGACCCCCATCGGGGTAGCGGGAGGAAATTCCAATGAGCAGTTCTTC. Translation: CASSPTPIGVAGGNSNEQFF.

As DNA, the CDR3 is TGTGCCAGCAGTCGCCCTGGACAGTCCACAGATACGCAGTATTTT. It specifies CASSRPGQSTDTQYF. The V call is TRBV28, the J call TRBJ2-3; perhaps TRBD1 as D (6 bases). The CDR3 has 15 residues. Germline assignment: CDR1 MDHEN and CDR2 SYDVKM. Trimming removed 5 bases at V and 2 bases at J, with 14 bases between.

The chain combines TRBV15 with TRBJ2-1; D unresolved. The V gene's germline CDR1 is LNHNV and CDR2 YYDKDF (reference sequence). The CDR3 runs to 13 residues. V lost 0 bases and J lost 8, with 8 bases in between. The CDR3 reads CATSRDRVYEQFF. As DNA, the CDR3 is TGTGCCACCAGCAGAGATCGAGTTTATGAGCAGTTCTTC.

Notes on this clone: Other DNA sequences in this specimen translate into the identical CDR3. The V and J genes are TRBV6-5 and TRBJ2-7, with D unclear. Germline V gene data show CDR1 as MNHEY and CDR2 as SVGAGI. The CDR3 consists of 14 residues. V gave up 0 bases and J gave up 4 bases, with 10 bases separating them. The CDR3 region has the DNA TGTGCCAGCAGTTACTCAGAAGTAGGGTACGAGCAGTACTTC. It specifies CASSYSEVGYEQYF.

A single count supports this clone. The CDR3 protein is CASSKRGTGELFF. Written as DNA, the CDR3 is TGTGCCAGCAGCAAAAGGGGAACCGGGGAGCTGTTTTTT. The chain recombines TRBV21-1 with TRBJ2-2; TRBD1, the D gene given by the table, was not confirmed from the DNA. TRBV21-1 represents a pseudogene. The CDR3 spans 13 residues.

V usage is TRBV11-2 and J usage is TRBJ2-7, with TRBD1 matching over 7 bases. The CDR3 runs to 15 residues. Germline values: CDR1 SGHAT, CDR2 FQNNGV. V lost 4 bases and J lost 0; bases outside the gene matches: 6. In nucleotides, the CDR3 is TGTGCCAGCAGCTCCACAGACAGGGCCTCCTACGAGCAGTACTTC. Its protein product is CASSSTDRASYEQYF.

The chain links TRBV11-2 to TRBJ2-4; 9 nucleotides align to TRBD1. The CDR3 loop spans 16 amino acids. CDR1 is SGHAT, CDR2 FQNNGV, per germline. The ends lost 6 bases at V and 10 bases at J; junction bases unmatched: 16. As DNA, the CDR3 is TGTGCCAGCAGTTCCGTCCGGGACAGGGTGAGTCGGATTCAGTACTTC. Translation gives CASSSVRDRVSRIQYF.

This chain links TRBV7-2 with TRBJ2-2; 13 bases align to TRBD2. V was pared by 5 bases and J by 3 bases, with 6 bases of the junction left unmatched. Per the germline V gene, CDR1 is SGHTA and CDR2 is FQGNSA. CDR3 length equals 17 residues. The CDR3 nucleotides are TGTGCCAGCAGCCGAAGCGGACTAGCGGGAGACACCGGGGAGCTGTTTTTT. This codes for CASSRSGLAGDTGELFF.

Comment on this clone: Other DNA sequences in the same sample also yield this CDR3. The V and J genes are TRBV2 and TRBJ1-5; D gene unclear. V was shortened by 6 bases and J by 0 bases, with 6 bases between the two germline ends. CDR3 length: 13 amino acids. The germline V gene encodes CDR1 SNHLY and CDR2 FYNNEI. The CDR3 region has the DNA TGTGCCAGCAGCGGGGATAGCAATCAGCCCCAGCATTTT. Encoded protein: CASSGDSNQPQHF.

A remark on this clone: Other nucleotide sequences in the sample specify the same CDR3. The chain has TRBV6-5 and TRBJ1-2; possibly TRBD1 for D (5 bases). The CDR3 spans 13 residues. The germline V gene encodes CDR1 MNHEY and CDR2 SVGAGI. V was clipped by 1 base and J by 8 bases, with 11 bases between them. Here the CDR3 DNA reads TGTGCCAGCAGTTACTTAACAGGCGACGGCTACACCTTC. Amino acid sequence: CASSYLTGDGYTF.

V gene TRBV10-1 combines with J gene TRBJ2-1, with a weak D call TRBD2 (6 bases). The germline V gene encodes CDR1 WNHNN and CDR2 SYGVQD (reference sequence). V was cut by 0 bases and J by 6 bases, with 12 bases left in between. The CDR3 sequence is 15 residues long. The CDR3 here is CASSESTSRFNEQFF. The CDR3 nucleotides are TGCGCCAGCAGTGAGTCTACTAGCCGCTTCAATGAGCAGTTCTTC.

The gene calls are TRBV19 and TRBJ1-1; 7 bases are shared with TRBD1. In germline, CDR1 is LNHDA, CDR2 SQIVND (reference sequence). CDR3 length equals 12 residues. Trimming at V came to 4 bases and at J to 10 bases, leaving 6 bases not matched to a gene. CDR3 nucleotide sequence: TGTGCCAGTAGTACGACAGGGAAGATAGCTTTCTTT. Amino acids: CASSTTGKIAFF. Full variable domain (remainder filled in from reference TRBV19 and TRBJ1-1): DGGITQSPKYLFRKEGQNVTLSCEQNLNHDAMYWYRQDPGQGLRLIYYSQIVNDFQKGDIAEGYSVSREKKESFPLTVTSAQKNPTAFYLCASSTTGKIAFFGQGTRLTVV.